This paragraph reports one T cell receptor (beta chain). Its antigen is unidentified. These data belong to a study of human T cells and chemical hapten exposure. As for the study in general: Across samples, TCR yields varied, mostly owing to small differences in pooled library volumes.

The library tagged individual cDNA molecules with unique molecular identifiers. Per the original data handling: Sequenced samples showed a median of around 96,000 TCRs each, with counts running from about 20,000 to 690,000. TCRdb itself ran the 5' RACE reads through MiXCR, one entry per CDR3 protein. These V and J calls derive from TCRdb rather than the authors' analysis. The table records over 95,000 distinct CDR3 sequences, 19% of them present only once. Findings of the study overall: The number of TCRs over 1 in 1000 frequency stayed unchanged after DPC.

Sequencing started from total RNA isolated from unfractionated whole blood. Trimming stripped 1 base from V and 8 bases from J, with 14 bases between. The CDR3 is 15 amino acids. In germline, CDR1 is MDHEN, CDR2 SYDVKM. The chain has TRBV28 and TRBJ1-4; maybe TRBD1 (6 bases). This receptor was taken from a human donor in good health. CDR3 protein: CASSLFGQGNEKLFF. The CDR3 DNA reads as TGTGCCAGCAGTTTATTCGGCCAGGGGAACGAAAAACTGTTTTTT.